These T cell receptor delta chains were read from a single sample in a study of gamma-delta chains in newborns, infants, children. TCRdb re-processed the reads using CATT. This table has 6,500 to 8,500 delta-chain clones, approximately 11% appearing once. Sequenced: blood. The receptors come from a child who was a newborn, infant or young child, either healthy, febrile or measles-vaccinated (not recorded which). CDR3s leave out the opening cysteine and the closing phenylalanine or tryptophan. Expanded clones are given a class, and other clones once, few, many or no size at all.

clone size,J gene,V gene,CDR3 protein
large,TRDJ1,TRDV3,APTFWGSYTDKLI
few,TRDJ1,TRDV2,ACERLGDTSDKLI
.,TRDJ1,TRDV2,ACDTAPGGYRINDKLI
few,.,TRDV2,ACAPTGGYVNLRTDKLI
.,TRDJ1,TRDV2,ACGILGYTDKLI
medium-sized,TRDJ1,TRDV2,ACDTVEKHSLDTDKLI
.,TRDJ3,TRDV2,ACDTWGIPRSWDTRQMF
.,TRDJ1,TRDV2,ACDALGDTGYTDKLI
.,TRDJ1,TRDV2,ACDPVLAGGTDKLI
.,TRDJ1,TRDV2,ACDKINTNKLI
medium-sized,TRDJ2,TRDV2,ACDPLVLGDTRMTAQLF
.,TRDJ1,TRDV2,ACDTVDGGDTDKLI
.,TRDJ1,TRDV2,ACDIITGGSELI
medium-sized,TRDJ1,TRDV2,ACDALLGAADKLI
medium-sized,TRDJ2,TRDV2,ACETLGDPTAQLF
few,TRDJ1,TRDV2,ACDSLGVYDKLI
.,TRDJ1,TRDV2,ACDTWGRTDKLI
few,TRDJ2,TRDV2,ACDRLGDTAQLF
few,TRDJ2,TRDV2,ACDFLGDQGTAQLF
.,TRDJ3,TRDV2,ACDPVVGDTEVRASRDTRQMF
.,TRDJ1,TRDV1,ALGEKIGKGRKTLI
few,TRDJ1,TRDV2,ACDGVLGDRGTDKLI
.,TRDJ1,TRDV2,ACDFLGTGRRGKLI
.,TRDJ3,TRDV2,ACDTVLGETSWDTRQMF
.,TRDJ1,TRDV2,ACDLLGDKYTDKLI
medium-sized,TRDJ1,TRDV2,ACDRLGDSDKLI
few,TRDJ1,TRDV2,ACDTLGDTAGTDKLI
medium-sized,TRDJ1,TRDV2,ACDTIIKDKVGSDKLI
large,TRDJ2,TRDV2,ACDTVGPREHLTAQLF
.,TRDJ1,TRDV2,ACDTILQGGGYGRTDKLI
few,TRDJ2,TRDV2,ACDTVGEKGKAAQLF
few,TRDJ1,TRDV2,ACDTLSGLGDTDKLI
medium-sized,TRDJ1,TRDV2,ACDTLLGDTGGDKLI
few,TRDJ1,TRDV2,ACDVITGGPFDKLI
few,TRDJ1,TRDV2,ACDMLGDHTDKLI
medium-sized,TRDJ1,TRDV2,ACDTLFGGYSYTDKLI
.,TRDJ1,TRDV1,ALGELKTSRSYWGPYTDKLI
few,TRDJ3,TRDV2,ACDTGGPSSWDTRQMF
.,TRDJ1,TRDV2,ACDTIGFPTRDWGSDTDKLI
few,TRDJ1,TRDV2,ACDTLTGGPYTDKLI
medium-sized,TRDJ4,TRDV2,ACDPVLGDSARPLI
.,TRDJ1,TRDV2,ACDTVSSYTDKLI
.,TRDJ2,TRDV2,ACDTLGSGGGTAQLF
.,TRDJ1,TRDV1,APGVVFVSECTDKLI
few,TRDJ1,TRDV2,ACDLLGDTSLIDSKLI
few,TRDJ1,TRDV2,ACDSVPQPVLGTHSYTDKLI
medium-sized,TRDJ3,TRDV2,ACDTAEAGGYASWDTRQMF
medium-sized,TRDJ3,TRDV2,ACDILGDNSWDTRQMF
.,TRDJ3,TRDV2,ACDTVLGDASSWDTRQMF
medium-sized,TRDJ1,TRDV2,ACCLIPSAYWGIHFVTDKLI
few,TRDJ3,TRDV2,ACDSTGGSSWDTRQMF